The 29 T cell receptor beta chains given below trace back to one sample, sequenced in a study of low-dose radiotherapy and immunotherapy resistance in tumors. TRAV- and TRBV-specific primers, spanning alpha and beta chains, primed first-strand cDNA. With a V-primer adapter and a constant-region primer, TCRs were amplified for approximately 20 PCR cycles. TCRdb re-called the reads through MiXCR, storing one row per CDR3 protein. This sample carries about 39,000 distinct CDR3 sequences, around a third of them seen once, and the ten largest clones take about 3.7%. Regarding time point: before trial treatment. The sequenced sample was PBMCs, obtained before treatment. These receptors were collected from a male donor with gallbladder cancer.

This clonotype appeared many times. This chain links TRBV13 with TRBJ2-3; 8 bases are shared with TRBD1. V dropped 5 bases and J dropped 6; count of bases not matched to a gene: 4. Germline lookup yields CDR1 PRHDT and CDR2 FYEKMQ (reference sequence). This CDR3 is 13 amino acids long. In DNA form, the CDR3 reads TGTGCCAGCAGCATCAACAGGGGGGATACGCAGTATTTT. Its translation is CASSINRGDTQYF.

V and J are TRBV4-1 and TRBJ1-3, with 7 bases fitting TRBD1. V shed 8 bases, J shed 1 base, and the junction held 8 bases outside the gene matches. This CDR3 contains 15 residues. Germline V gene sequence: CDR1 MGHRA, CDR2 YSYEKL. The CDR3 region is CASEGGGSSGNTIYF. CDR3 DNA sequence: TGCGCCAGCGAGGGAGGGGGCAGTTCTGGAAACACCATATATTTT.

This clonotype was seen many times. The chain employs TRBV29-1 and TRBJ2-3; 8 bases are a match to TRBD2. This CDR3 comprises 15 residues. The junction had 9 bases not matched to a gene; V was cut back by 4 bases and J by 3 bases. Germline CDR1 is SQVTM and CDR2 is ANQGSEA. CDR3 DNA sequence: TGCAGCGTTGCCGGGACTAGGATATCGACAGATACGCAGTATTTT. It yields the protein CSVAGTRISTDTQYF.

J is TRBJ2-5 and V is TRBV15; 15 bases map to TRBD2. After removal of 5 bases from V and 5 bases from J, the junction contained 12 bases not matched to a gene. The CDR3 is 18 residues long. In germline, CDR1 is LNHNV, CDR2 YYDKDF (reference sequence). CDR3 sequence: CATSGQPGLAGGRETQYF. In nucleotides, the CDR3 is TGTGCCACCAGCGGCCAACCGGGACTAGCGGGGGGTCGGGAGACCCAGTACTTC.

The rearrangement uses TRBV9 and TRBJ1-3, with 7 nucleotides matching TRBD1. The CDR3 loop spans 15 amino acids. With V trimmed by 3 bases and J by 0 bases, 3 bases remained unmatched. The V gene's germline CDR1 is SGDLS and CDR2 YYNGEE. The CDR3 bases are TGTGCCAGCAGCGCGACAGGGATCTCTGGAAACACCATATATTTT. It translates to CASSATGISGNTIYF.

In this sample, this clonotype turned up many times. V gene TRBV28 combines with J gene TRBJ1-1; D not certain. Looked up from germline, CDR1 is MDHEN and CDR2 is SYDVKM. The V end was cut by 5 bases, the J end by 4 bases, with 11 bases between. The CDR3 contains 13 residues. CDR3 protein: CASSDELGTEAFF. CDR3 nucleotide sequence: TGTGCCAGCAGTGACGAACTGGGCACTGAAGCTTTCTTT.

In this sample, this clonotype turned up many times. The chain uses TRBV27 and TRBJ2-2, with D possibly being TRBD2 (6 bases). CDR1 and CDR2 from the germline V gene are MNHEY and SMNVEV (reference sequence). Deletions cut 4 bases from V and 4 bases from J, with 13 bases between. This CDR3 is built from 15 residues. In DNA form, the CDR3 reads TGTGCCAGCAGTTCTGGAGGGCGTGGCACCGGGGAGCTGTTTTTT. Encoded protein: CASSSGGRGTGELFF.

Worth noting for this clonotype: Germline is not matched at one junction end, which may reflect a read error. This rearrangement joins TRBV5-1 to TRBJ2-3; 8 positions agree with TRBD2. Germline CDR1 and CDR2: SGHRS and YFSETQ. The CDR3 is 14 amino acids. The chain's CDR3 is CASSFGGGTDTQYF. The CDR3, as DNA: TGCGCCAGCAGCTTCGGGGGGGGCACTGATACGCAGTATTTT.

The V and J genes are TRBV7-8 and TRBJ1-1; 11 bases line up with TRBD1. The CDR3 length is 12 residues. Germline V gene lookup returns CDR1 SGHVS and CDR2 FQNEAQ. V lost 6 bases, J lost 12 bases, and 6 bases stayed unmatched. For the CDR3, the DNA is TGTGCCAGCAGGGACAGGGGGCGCAGGTCTTTCTTT. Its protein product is CASRDRGRRSFF.

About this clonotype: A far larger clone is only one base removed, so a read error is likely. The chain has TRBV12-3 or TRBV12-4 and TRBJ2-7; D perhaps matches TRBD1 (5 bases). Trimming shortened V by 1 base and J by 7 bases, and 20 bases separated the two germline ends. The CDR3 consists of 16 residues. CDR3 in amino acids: CASSLGRAGSYNEQYF. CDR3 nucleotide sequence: TGTGCCAGCAGTTTAGGTAGGGCAGGGTCTTACAATGAGCAGTACTTC.

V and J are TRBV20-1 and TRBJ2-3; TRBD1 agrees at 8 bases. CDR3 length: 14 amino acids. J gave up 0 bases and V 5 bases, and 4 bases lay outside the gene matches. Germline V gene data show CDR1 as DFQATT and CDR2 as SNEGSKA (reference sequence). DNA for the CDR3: TGCAGTGCTGGAACAGGGGGTAGCACAGATACGCAGTATTTT. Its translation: CSAGTGGSTDTQYF.

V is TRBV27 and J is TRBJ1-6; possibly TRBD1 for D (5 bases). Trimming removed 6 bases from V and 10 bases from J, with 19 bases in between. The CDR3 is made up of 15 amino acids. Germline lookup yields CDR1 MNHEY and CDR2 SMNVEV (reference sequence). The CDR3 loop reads CASSPRAGTDSPLHF. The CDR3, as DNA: TGTGCCAGCAGCCCTCGGGCAGGGACGGACTCACCCCTCCACTTT.

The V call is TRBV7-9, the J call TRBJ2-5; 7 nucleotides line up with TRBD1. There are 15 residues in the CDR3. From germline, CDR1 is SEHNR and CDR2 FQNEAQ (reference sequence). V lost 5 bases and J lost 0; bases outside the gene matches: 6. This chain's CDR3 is CASSGDRGYQETQYF. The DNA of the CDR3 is TGTGCCAGCAGCGGGGACAGAGGATACCAAGAGACCCAGTACTTC.

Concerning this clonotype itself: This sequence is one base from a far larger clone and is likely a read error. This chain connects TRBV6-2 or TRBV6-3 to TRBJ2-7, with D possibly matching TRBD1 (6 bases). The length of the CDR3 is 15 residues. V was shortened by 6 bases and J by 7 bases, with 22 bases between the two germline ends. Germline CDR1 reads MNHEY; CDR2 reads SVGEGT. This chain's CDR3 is CASSSGTTFYNEQYF. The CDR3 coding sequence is TGTGCCAGCAGCTCCGGGACAACCTTCTACAATGAGCAGTACTTC.

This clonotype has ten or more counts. The CDR3 DNA reads TGTGCCAGCAGAGAAGGTCGGCTAAACAATGAGCAGTTCTTC. Residues: CASREGRLNNEQFF. The J gene is TRBJ2-1, the V gene TRBV6-2 or TRBV6-3; D not certain. The V end lost 6 bases, the J end lost 5 bases, and 14 bases lay between the germline ends. The CDR3 runs to 14 residues. Per germline, CDR1 MNHEY and CDR2 SVGEGT.

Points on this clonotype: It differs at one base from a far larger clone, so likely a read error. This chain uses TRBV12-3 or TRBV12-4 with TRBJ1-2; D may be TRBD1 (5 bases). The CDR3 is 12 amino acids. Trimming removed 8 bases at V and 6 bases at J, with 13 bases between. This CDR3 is CASGAIYNGYTF. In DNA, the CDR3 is TGTGCCAGCGGGGCAATTTACAATGGCTACACCTTC.

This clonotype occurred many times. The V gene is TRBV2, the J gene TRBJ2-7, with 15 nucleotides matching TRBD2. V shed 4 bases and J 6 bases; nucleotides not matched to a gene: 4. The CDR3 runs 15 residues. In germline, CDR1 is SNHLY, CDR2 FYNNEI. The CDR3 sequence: CASSGRTSGRAEQYF. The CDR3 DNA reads TGTGCCAGCAGTGGGCGGACTAGCGGGAGGGCCGAGCAGTACTTC.

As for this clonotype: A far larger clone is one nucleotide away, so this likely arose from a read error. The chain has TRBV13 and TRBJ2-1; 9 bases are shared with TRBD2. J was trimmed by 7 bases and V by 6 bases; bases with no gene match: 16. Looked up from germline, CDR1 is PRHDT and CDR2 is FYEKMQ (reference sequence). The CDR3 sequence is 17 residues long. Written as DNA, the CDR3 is TGTGCCAGCAGTGAAGGCTCCCTAGCGGGGAGCAGAAATGAGCAGTTCTTC. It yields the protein CASSEGSLAGSRNEQFF.

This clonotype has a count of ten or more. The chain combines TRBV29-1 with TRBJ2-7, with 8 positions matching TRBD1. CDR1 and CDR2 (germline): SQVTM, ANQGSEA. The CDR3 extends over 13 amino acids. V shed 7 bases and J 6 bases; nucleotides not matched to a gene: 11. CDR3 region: CSAGGVSMGEQYF. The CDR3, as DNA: TGCAGCGCAGGGGGCGTATCTATGGGCGAGCAGTACTTC.

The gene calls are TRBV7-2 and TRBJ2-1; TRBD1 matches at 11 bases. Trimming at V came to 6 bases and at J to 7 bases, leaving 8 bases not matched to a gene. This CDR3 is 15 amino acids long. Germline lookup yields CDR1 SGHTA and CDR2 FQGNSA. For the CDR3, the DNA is TGTGCCAGCAGACTGGACAGGGGGCAAGGTAATGAGCAGTTCTTC. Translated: CASRLDRGQGNEQFF.

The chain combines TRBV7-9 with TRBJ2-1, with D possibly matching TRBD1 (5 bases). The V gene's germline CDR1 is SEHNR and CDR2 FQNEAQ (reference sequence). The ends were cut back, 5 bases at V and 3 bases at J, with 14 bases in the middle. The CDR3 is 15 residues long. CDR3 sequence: CASSPRGRDYNEQFF. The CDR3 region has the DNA TGTGCCAGCAGCCCAAGGGGCAGGGACTACAATGAGCAGTTCTTC.

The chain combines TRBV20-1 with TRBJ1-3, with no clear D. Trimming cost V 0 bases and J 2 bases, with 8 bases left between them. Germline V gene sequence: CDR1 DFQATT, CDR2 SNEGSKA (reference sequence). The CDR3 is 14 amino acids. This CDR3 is CSAREGPPGNTIYF. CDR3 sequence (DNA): TGCAGTGCTAGAGAAGGGCCGCCTGGAAACACCATATATTTT.

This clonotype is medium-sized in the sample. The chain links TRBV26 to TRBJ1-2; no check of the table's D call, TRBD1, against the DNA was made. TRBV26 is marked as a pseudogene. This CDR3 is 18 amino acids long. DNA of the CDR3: TGTGCCAGCAGTTTGCCGCCCCGGGACAGGACAACTAACTATGGCTACACCTTC. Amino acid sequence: CASSLPPRDRTTNYGYTF.

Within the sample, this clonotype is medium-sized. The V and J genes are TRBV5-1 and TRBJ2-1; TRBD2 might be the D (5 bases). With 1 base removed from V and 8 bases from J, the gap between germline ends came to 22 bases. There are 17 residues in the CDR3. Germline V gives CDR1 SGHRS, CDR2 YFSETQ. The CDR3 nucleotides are TGCGCCAGCAGCTTGATGGCAGCCCTCGGGGATTCCGATGAGCAGTTCTTC. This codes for CASSLMAALGDSDEQFF.

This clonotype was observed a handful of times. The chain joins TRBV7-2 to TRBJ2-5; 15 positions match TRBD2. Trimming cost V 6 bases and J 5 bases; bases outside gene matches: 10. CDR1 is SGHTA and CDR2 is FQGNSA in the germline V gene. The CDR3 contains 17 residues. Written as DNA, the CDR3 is TGTGCCAGCAGACCATGGACTAGCGGGAGGGGTAGCGAGACCCAGTACTTC. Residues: CASRPWTSGRGSETQYF.

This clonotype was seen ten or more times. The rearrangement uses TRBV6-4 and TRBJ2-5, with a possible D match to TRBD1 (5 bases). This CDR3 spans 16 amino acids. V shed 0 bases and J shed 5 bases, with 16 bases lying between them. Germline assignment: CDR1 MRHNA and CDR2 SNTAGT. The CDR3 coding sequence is TGTGCCAGCAGTGACTCGCGACAGAAGGTGTTGGAGACCCAGTACTTC. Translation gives CASSDSRQKVLETQYF.

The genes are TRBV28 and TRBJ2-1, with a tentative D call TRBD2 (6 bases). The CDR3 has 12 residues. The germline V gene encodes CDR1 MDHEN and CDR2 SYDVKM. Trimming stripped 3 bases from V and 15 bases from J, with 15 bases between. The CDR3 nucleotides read TGTGCCAGCAGTTTTAGCGGCAGCTCTGCGTTCTTC. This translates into CASSFSGSSAFF.

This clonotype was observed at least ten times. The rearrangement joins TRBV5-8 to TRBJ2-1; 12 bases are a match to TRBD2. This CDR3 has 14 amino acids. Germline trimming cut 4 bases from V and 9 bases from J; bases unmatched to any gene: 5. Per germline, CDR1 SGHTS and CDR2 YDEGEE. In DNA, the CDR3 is TGTGCCAGCAGCCCTAGCGGGAGGGCTAGTGAGCAGTTCTTC. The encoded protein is CASSPSGRASEQFF.

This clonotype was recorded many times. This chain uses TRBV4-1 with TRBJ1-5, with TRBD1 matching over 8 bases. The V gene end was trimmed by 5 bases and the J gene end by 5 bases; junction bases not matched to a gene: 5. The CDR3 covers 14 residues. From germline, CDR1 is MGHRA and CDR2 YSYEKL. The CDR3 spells CASSAGTGYQPQHF. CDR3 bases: TGCGCCAGCAGCGCCGGGACAGGATATCAGCCCCAGCATTTT.